This T cell receptor beta chain is from a study of OX40 agonist ivuxolimab in advanced cancers. Turning to the study itself: Those enrolled were 82.7% male, with a mean age of roughly 60 years and ages from roughly 20 to 90. General study points: At doses 0.1 to 3.0 mg/kg, CD4+ and CD8+ clones expanded.

Repertoires were generated with immunoSEQ multiplex PCR, while TCRdb's copy carries only in-frame clones and drops some. This repertoire shows about 83,000 clones, 91% found once; its top ten account for more than 7%. Exclusion applied to patients with autoimmune disease history or systemic immunosuppression. This CDR3 is built from 16 residues. The V and J ends lost 0 bases and 0 bases respectively, with 14 bases between them. Germline V lookup: CDR1 GTSNPN, CDR2 SVGIG (reference sequence). On this clone itself: Its antigen is not identified.

The source was CD4+ or CD8+ T cells sorted from blood, collected in a trial of the OX40 agonist ivuxolimab. This chain uses TRBV30 with TRBJ1-1, with a weak D call TRBD1 (5 bases). The TCR sequence derives from an adult with an advanced solid tumor such as melanoma, head and neck, liver or kidney cancer. CDR3 amino acids: CAWSVGETVMNTEAFF. CDR3 in DNA: TGTGCCTGGAGTGTCGGGGAGACAGTTATGAACACTGAAGCTTTCTTT.